One T cell receptor (beta chain) is described in this entry. Enrolled during active infection, Seattle patients were then followed longitudinally. These data originate in a study of blood T cell repertoires in COVID-19. Turning to the study itself: The study drew acute and convalescent COVID-19 samples from the United States, Italy and Spain. T cells, B-cell-depleted T cells, or PBMCs supplied cDNA or gDNA.

Unmatched junction bases numbered 4, after V lost 2 bases and J lost 0 bases. CDR1 is MNHEY and CDR2 is SVGEGT in the germline V gene. This CDR3 has 16 residues. In the authors' workflow: Counts of nucleated cells, estimated from reference gene primer amplification, were obtained. The table came from immunoSEQ multiplex PCR; TCRdb's copy has only in-frame clones and leaves some out. V, J and clone size are those of that table, while D and trimming were read from the DNA. The sample yields 400,000 to 450,000 clones, about 88% seen once. V and J are TRBV6-2 or TRBV6-3 and TRBJ1-3; 7 nucleotides line up with TRBD1. The specimen was peripheral blood. The source is a woman aged 40 to 50 with COVID-19, enrolled during active disease. The CDR3, as DNA: TGTGCCAGCAGTTACCAGACAGGGAGCTCTGGAAACACCATATATTTT. Translating gives CASSYQTGSSGNTIYF.